This section outlines one T cell receptor (beta chain) sequence together with its context. Its antigen is not identified. These data belong to a study of CD8+ T cells in alopecia areata. As for the study in general: Twice a day, 5 to 10 mg of oral tofacitinib was administered to treated patients.

Reverse transcribed after extraction, RNA yielded cDNA as the sequencing template. Profiling relied on immunoSEQ multiplex PCR, and the TCRdb table lists in-frame clones only, not all of them. The repertoire holds about 130,000 clones, with 45% to 60% as singletons. Study-level findings and limits: Scalp sample sequencing also detects resident alphabeta T cells of normal skin. Although TCR sharing was seen in mice, sharing across patients was less clear, possibly for HLA-related reasons.

Lesional scalp punch biopsies and peripheral blood came from alopecia areata patients. Germline CDR1 SGHRS, CDR2 YFSETQ. This CDR3 has 14 amino acids. V lost 0 bases and J lost 0, with 7 bases in between. The genes are TRBV5-1 and TRBJ2-7; D gene uncertain. The TCR was taken from a human donor with alopecia areata. The input for sequencing was CD4+ T cells sorted from blood, taken at week 0. CDR3: CASSLEYTSYEQYF. The CDR3 coding sequence is TGCGCCAGCAGCTTGGAATACACCTCCTACGAGCAGTACTTC.